This TCR beta chain was identified during a study of blood T cells in healthy people across ages (dated by TCRdb to between 2015 and 2017). The study in broad terms: In model experiments, template switching captured roughly one uniquely barcoded TCR beta cDNA molecule for every two T cells. Age-related changes in TCR beta repertoire diversity were measured in the study by deep sequencing normalized with unique cDNA molecular identifiers. Four age groups were formed from the donors: young (average around 15 years), middle-aged (approximately 40), aged (over 55) and long-lived (roughly 88). The study analyzed two additional independent replicas of 1 million unique cDNA reads from the same blood draw for two donors, one aged 18 to 29 and one aged 80 or older.

There are a few counts of this clonotype. Its antigen is still unknown. Base-call qualities are not available, and no considerably larger clone is one nucleotide away. Library construction relied on 5' RACE. The sequencing machine was an Illumina HiSeq 2500. A second PCR of about 7 to 12 cycles was performed with a sample-barcoded 5' primer and a J-beta primer mix. A template-switch 5' adaptor carrying 12 random nucleotides introduced a unique molecular identifier onto each TCR beta cDNA molecule. Each sample yielded at least 2.5 million CDR3-containing paired-end reads. All of the RNA was converted into first-strand cDNA using the Mint cDNA synthesis kit, with a TRBC-specific oligonucleotide serving as the primer. Following uracil-DNA glycosylase treatment, all cDNA underwent a first 18-cycle PCR with the universal primers M1SS and BC2_uni_R. Processing in the source paper ran as follows. For normalization, 1 million high-quality reads, each with a distinct molecular identifier, were randomly selected from each sample. Reads with shared molecular identifiers were discarded instead of being binned into consensus sequences. MiTCR, run with a Q25 quality threshold and the strictest error-elimination algorithm, handled CDR3 identification, clonotype clustering and error correction. A nonparametric unseen species model with Euler transformation was used to estimate a lower bound on total TCR beta diversity. The public reads were run again by TCRdb, first through fastp at Q25 and then through MiXCR, and only productive beta chains were kept. Merged by CDR3 protein, the rows form single entries marked with the most common genes and DNA. In this record, the V and J calls reflect TCRdb's handling and not the investigators' own analysis. Counted in this sample were some 760,000 distinct CDR3 sequences; around a quarter of them appeared once. The ten largest clones take up 9.4% of the sample.

Results the study describes overall, beyond this receptor: The CMV infection status of donors was not known, potentially confounding age-related changes in expanded clonotypes. A strong correlation was found between observed TCR beta diversity and the percentage of naive T cells measured by flow cytometry. Observed TCR beta diversity per million T cells fell roughly linearly with age, and a significant reduction was already apparent by age approximately 41. Since profiling was done on bulk unsorted PBMCs, naive and antigen-experienced compartments could not be conclusively compared. Estimates of total diversity from one million sequenced T cells were regarded as lower bounds and underestimates. The long-lived group showed more naive CD4+ T cells, fewer expanded clones and increased TCR diversity than the aged group, suggesting age selection.

The approximately 39 donors, aged about 6 to 100 years, were systemically healthy Caucasian individuals from Russia. Each donor gave ten milliliters of peripheral blood, collected into EDTA-treated Vacutainer tubes. PBMCs were isolated by Ficoll-Paque density-gradient centrifugation, with at least 6 million obtained per sample. Trizol reagent was used to extract total RNA from the PBMCs, yielding at least 6 micrograms per sample. For every donor, an aliquot of PBMCs went through flow cytometry to measure the percentages of naive CD45RAhigh/CD27high T cells. CDR1 MNHNY and CDR2 SVGAGI are derived from the germline V gene (reference sequence). From the cysteine through the phenylalanine, the CDR3 covers 13 amino acids. The retained sequence is limited to the CDR3, 39 bases, with the frame set at the first base. This sample also appeared in a second study, on T cells of mothers and their children. According to the second study: Donors were nine systemically healthy Caucasian individuals: three mothers and their six children. cDNA synthesis consumed the entire amount of extracted RNA, loaded at about 1.5 ug RNA in each 15 ul reaction. In the second PCR, the M1S primer introduced both the sample barcodes and 2-4 random nucleotides. More than 8 million TCR beta CDR3 reads were obtained from each mother, and roughly 3 million reads were obtained from each child. Thymic selection similarly shapes TCR recombination output in related and unrelated pairs, with minor effect from inherited differences. Normalized repertoire overlap was always found to be slightly, but never significantly, higher in related mother-child pairs than in unrelated mother-child pairs. With a sensitivity of about 100 clones per million clonotypes, no persistent microchimeric T cell clones were detected. Deep NGS was used in the study to compare the TCR beta repertoires of mothers and children and to look for features that separate related mother-child pairs from unrelated individuals. Mothers averaged approximately 40 +/- 4 years of age and children averaged 11 +/- 4 years. Libraries were sequenced on Illumina HiSeq 2000 with 100+100 nt paired-end reads after adapter ligation with NEBNext reagents. To prevent cross-contamination, the mother and child libraries were prepared a month apart and were sequenced in separate runs. For each donor, between roughly 450,000 and 2,300,000 distinct TCR beta clonotypes were identified. Naive TCR beta clonotypes were estimated from low-frequency clonotypes matched to each donor's FACS-determined naive share, without sorting.

This clonotype originated in a boy between 10 and 17 years old in good health. The receptor chain draws on TRBV6-6 and TRBJ2-5, with 7 junctional bases fitting TRBD1. The J call may be in error: the DNA end matches TRBJ2-1 better. Input material: blood. The DNA reads TGTGCCAGCAGCTATAACAGGGACAGTGAGCAGTTCTTC. It encodes CASSYNRDSEQFF.